The 19 T cell receptor beta chains in this list originate from one sample, sequenced in a study of long-term antiretroviral therapy in people with HIV. Survey-level resolution applied to immunoSEQ assay v3.0. Data came from immunoSEQ multiplex PCR; TCRdb stores just in-frame clones and leaves some out. The data contain about 28,000 clones, 87% of them seen just once; the ten biggest clones take up roughly 1%. This material consisted of unsorted PBMCs, taken 2 years after starting antiretroviral therapy. The receptors here all came from a man aged 50 to 60 with HIV.

J is TRBJ2-3 and V is TRBV12-5; maybe TRBD1 (5 bases). Per the germline V gene, CDR1 is LGHNT and CDR2 is FRNRAP. V lost 7 bases to trimming and J lost 3 bases, with 17 bases between them. CDR3 size: 15 residues. CDR3 sequence: CASVFSDILTDTQYF. The CDR3 DNA reads as TGTGCTAGTGTCTTCTCGGACATTTTAACAGATACGCAGTATTTT.

The chain joins TRBV6-5 to TRBJ1-1, with D perhaps matching TRBD1 (5 bases). Trimming took off 7 bases at V and 5 bases at J, with 14 bases between the two ends. The CDR3 is 13 amino acids. Per germline, CDR1 MNHEY and CDR2 SVGAGI. CDR3 nucleotide sequence: TGTGCCAGCACCCGGGGTGGGGGAACTGAAGCTTTCTTT. Its translation: CASTRGGGTEAFF.

The rearrangement uses TRBV19 and TRBJ1-5; 8 bases line up with TRBD1. Germline V gives CDR1 LNHDA, CDR2 SQIVND (reference sequence). CDR3 length: 19 amino acids. The V and J ends lost 1 base and 1 base, in that order; junction bases with no gene match: 12. CDR3 region: CASSIVPTGAWWSNQPQHF. DNA of the CDR3: TGTGCCAGTAGTATAGTCCCGACAGGGGCCTGGTGGAGCAATCAGCCCCAGCATTTT.

The genes are TRBV5-1 and TRBJ2-3; D may match TRBD1 or TRBD2 (5 bases each). Germline CDR1 SGHRS, CDR2 YFSETQ. This CDR3 is built from 15 residues. Trimming took 0 bases from V and 4 from J, leaving 12 bases between them. The CDR3 sequence is CASSLDSPGPDTQYF. The CDR3 DNA is TGCGCCAGCAGCTTGGACAGCCCGGGACCAGATACGCAGTATTTT.

The V call is TRBV4-3, the J call TRBJ2-1; TRBD1 aligns across 7 bases. Germline V lookup: CDR1 LGHNA, CDR2 YSLEER. CDR3 size: 17 residues. Losses at the gene ends were 5 bases for V and 4 bases for J; bases not matched to a gene: 14. The DNA for the CDR3 is TGCGCCAGCAGCAAGAAAGCCGGGACAGAAAGATACAATGAGCAGTTCTTC. Translated: CASSKKAGTERYNEQFF.

This chain joins TRBV28 and TRBJ1-5, with a tentative D call TRBD1 (5 bases). Germline values: CDR1 MDHEN, CDR2 SYDVKM. V shed 6 bases and J shed 1 base, with 25 bases lying between them. This CDR3 is 19 amino acids long. The CDR3, as DNA: TGTGCCAGCAGACCCAATCCGGGACTATGGAGGTTCAGCAATCAGCCCCAGCATTTT. Amino acid sequence: CASRPNPGLWRFSNQPQHF.

The rearrangement uses TRBV19 and TRBJ1-4; D is unresolved. The CDR3 sequence is 19 residues long. CDR1 LNHDA and CDR2 SQIVND come from the germline V gene (reference sequence). The V end lost 5 bases, the J end lost 0 bases, and 22 bases lay between the germline ends. The CDR3: CASSATGMGPPTTNEKLFF. In nucleotides, the CDR3 is TGTGCCAGTAGTGCCACGGGGATGGGTCCACCCACAACTAATGAAAAACTGTTTTTT.

The chain couples TRBV5-1 to TRBJ1-6; D remains ambiguous. This CDR3 has 13 residues. Trimming took 0 bases from V and 5 from J, leaving 3 bases between them. Per germline, CDR1 SGHRS and CDR2 YFSETQ. The CDR3 coding sequence is TGCGCCAGCAGCTTGGAAAATAATTCACCCCTCCACTTT. Encoded protein: CASSLENNSPLHF.

V usage is TRBV6-6 and J usage is TRBJ1-2; D remains unclear. Germline CDR1 reads MNHNY; CDR2 reads SVGAGI (reference sequence). Deletions cut 5 bases from V and 5 bases from J, with 12 bases between. The CDR3 sequence is 13 residues long. For the CDR3, the DNA is TGTGCCAGCAGTCCACGTGCGTCTTATGGCTACACCTTC. This sequence encodes CASSPRASYGYTF.

The rearrangement links TRBV7-3 to TRBJ2-7; perhaps TRBD1 as D (5 bases). CDR1 and CDR2 from the germline V gene are SGHTA and FQGTGA. V was clipped by 5 bases and J by 3 bases, with 17 bases between them. The CDR3 runs 15 residues. CDR3 DNA sequence: TGTGCCAGCAGCCCCGACAGCCGGCCGGACTACGAGCAGTACTTC. Translation: CASSPDSRPDYEQYF.

V gene TRBV2 combines with J gene TRBJ1-2; D is ambiguous. Trimming cost V 6 bases and J 6 bases, with 14 bases left between them. Germline V gene sequence: CDR1 SNHLY, CDR2 FYNNEI. CDR3 length: 13 amino acids. CDR3 in DNA: TGTGCCAGCAGATGGGAACCTGGGGATGGCTACACCTTC. This translates into CASRWEPGDGYTF.

This clone was seen once. The V call is TRBV27, the J call TRBJ1-1, with D unclear. Germline V lookup: CDR1 MNHEY, CDR2 SMNVEV (reference sequence). Trimming removed 2 bases at V and 3 bases at J, with 7 bases between. The CDR3 consists of 13 residues. CDR3 nucleotide sequence: TGTGCCAGCAGTTTAGGAACAGACACTGAAGCTTTCTTT. It codes for CASSLGTDTEAFF.

The V call is TRBV27, the J call TRBJ2-7; possibly TRBD2 for D (6 bases). Germline V gene data show CDR1 as MNHEY and CDR2 as SMNVEV (reference sequence). Deletions cut 6 bases from V and 4 bases from J, with 16 bases between. This CDR3 is built from 14 residues. The CDR3 spells CASSRKPSGYEQYF. The CDR3 nucleotides read TGTGCCAGCAGCCGAAAGCCCAGCGGGTACGAGCAGTACTTC.

The rearrangement links TRBV18 to TRBJ1-1, with TRBD1 as a possible D gene (6 bases). The CDR3 consists of 15 residues. Trimming took off 3 bases at V and 4 bases at J, with 15 bases between the two ends. Germline-derived CDR1 and CDR2 are KGHSH and LQKENI. CDR3 region: CASSPPRGGGTEAFF. The CDR3 DNA reads as TGTGCCAGCTCACCCCCTAGGGGAGGGGGCACTGAAGCTTTCTTT.

The V call is TRBV5-1, the J call TRBJ1-1; D is perhaps TRBD1 (6 bases). Per the germline V gene, CDR1 is SGHRS and CDR2 is YFSETQ. The ends were cut back, 0 bases at V and 7 bases at J, with 13 bases in the middle. The length of the CDR3 is 14 residues. The CDR3 reads CASSLEGGASEAFF. Here the CDR3 DNA reads TGCGCCAGCAGCTTGGAAGGGGGGGCGAGTGAAGCTTTCTTT.

This chain links TRBV18 with TRBJ2-2; TRBD1 matches 9 bases. V lost 2 bases and J lost 5; bases outside the gene matches: 6. The CDR3 is 16 amino acids. Germline V gene lookup returns CDR1 KGHSH and CDR2 LQKENI. CDR3 DNA: TGTGCCAGCTCACCAAGAACAGGGGGCGAAACCGGGGAGCTGTTTTTT. Amino acids: CASSPRTGGETGELFF.

V and J are TRBV10-3 and TRBJ1-1; tentative D call: TRBD1 (6 bases). Per the germline V gene, CDR1 is ENHRY and CDR2 is SYGVKD. The CDR3 consists of 15 residues. Trimming pared 3 bases from V and 3 bases from J, leaving 14 bases between. Written as DNA, the CDR3 is TGTGCCATCAGTGACTACAGGGTCTGGGACACTGAAGCTTTCTTT. Translated, it gives CAISDYRVWDTEAFF.

This chain links TRBV30 with TRBJ1-3, with 8 bases that match TRBD1. CDR3 length: 15 residues. The junction had 6 bases not matched to a gene; V was cut back by 1 base and J by 4 bases. Germline V gene data show CDR1 as GTSNPN and CDR2 as SVGIG (reference sequence). CDR3 nucleotides: TGTGCCTGGAGTGCCGAGACAGGGGCAGGAAACACCATATATTTT. Protein product: CAWSAETGAGNTIYF.

This CDR3 is CASSPTGNQPQHF. Here the CDR3 DNA reads TGTGCCAGCAGTCCTACAGGAAATCAGCCCCAGCATTTT. V usage is TRBV2 and J usage is TRBJ1-5; D might be TRBD1 (5 bases). V was shortened by 5 bases and J by 4 bases, with 9 bases between the two germline ends. The germline V gene encodes CDR1 SNHLY and CDR2 FYNNEI. This CDR3 is 13 amino acids long.